Reported below is one TCR beta chain. Its antigen is unidentified. The data were taken from a study of beta chain features in type 1 diabetes. Study summary: The number of sorted cells examined across all samples was approximately 100 million.

This CDR3 spans 14 amino acids. Germline CDR1 is GTSNPN and CDR2 is SVGIG (reference sequence). V dropped 0 bases and J dropped 2 bases, with 10 bases sitting between them. Naive, central memory, regulatory and stem cell-like memory cells within the CD4+ compartment were sorted using CD45RO/CCR7/CD25/CD127/CD95/CD27. The investigators reverse transcribed all of the isolated RNA, so they sequenced expressed TCRB transcripts. The table came from immunoSEQ multiplex PCR; TCRdb's copy has only in-frame clones and leaves some out. The table includes 360,000 or so clones, roughly a fifth detected once. Study-wide results and caveats: Naive, central memory and regulatory TCRB repertoires appeared more similar among patients than healthy donors. Type 1 diabetes patients had fewer VDJ junction insertions and more deletions.

This receptor was obtained from a woman aged 18-29 years in good health. The material sequenced was naive CD4+ T cells from blood. The genes are TRBV30 and TRBJ2-5; D is undetermined. For the CDR3, the DNA is TGTGCCTGGAGTGTAGCAGGCACACAAGAGACCCAGTACTTC. The encoded protein is CAWSVAGTQETQYF.